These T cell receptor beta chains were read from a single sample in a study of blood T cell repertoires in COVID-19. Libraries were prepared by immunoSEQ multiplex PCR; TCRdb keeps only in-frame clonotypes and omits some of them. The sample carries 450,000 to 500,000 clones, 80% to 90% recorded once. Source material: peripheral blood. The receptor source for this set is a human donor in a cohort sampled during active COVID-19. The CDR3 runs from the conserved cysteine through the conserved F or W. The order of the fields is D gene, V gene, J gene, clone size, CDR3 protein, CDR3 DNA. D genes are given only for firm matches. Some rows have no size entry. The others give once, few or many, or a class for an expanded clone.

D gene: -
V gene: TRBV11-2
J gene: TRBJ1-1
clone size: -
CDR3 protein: CASSWRYTEAFF
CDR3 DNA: TGTGCCAGCAGCTGGAGGTACACTGAAGCTTTCTTT

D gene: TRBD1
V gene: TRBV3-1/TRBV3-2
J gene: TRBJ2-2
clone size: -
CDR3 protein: CASRGNRGTGELFF
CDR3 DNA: TGTGCCAGCAGGGGTAACAGGGGCACCGGGGAGCTGTTTTTT

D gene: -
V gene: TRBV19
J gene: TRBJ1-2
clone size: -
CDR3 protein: CASSNTSPYGYTF
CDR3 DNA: TGTGCCAGTAGTAACACGTCACCTTACGGCTACACCTTC

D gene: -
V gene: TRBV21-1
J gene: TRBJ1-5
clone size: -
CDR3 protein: CASSIGDSSNQPQHF
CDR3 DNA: TGTGCCAGCAGCATTGGGGACAGTAGCAATCAGCCCCAGCATTTT

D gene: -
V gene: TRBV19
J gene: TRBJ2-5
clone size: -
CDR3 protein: CASSLDSQEPQYF
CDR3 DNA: TGTGCCAGTAGTTTGGACAGCCAGGAGCCCCAGTACTTC

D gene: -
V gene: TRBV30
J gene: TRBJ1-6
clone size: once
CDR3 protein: CAWGAEGAQSPLHF
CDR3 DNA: TGTGCCTGGGGAGCAGAAGGGGCGCAATCACCCCTCCACTTT

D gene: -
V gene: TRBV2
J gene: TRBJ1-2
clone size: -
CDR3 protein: CASAMTGDYGYTF
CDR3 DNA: TGTGCCAGCGCAATGACAGGAGACTATGGCTACACCTTC

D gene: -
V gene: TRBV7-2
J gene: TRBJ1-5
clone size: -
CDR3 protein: CASSLLGDQPQHF
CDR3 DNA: TGTGCCAGCAGCTTACTCGGAGATCAGCCCCAGCATTTT

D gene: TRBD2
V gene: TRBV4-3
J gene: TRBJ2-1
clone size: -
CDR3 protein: CASSQGLAGGSEQFF
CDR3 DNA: TGCGCCAGCAGCCAAGGACTAGCGGGAGGATCTGAGCAGTTCTTC

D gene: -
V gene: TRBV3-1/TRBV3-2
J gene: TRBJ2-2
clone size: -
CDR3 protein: CASSQAPGVNTGELFF
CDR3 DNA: TGTGCCAGCAGCCAAGCTCCAGGGGTTAACACCGGGGAGCTGTTTTTT

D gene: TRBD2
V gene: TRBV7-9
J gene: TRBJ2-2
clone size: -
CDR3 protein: CASSLSGSYGGELFF
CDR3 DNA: TGTGCCAGCAGCTTAAGCGGGAGCTACGGAGGGGAGCTGTTTTTT